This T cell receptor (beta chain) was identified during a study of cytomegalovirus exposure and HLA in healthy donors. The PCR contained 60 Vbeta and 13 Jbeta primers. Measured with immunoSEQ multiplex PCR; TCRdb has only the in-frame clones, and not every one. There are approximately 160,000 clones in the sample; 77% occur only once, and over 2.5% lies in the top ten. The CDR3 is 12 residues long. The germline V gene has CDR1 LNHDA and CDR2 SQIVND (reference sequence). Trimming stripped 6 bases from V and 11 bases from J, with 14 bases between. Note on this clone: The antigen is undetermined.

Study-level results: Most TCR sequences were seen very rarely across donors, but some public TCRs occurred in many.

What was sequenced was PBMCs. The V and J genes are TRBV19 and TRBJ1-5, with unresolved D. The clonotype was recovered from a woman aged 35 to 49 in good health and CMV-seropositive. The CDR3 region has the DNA TGTGCCAGTAGATACGGGTTTTCGGCCCAGCATTTT. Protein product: CASRYGFSAQHF.